The clone carrying this T cell receptor (beta chain) was detected only a few times. Its antigen is unknown. These data are taken from a study of cytomegalovirus exposure and HLA in healthy donors. The wider study: Early release data held some 80 million unique TCRs from HLA-typed donors.

Broader study findings: There were reportedly fewer N-insertions in an Asian-associated ancestry cluster than the approximately 700-donor mean, in a later analysis. In vitro, three CMV-associated chains proved specific for CMV antigens. Later analysis suggested links between common viral pathogens and several top significant clusters.

The CDR3 sequence is 13 residues long. V was trimmed by 0 bases and J by 3 bases, leaving 7 bases between them. Looked up from germline, CDR1 is SGHDT and CDR2 is YYEEEE. 13 Jbeta primers and 60 Vbeta primers were used for the PCR. Generated by immunoSEQ multiplex PCR, the TCRdb table keeps only in-frame clones and is missing some. The sample contains roughly 120,000 clones, about 73% of which appear only once. The sequence came from a woman in her forties or fifties in good health and CMV-seropositive. Sequencing was done on a sample of PBMCs. The rearrangement uses TRBV5-6 and TRBJ2-7; D perhaps matches TRBD1 (6 bases). The CDR3 reads CASSLARGYEQYF. Here the CDR3 DNA reads TGTGCCAGCAGCTTGGCCAGGGGCTACGAGCAGTACTTC.